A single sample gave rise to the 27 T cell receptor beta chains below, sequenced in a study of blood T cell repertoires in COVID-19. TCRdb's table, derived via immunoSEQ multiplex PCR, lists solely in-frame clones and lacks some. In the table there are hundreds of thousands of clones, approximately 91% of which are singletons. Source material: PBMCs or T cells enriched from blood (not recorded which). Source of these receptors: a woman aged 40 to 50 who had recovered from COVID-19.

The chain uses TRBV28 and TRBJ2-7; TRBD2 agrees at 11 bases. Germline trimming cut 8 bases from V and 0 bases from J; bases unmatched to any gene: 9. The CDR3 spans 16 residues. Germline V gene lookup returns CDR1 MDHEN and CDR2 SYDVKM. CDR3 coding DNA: TGTGCCAGCGCCCCTAGCGGGGGGTCGAGCTCCTACGAGCAGTACTTC. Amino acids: CASAPSGGSSSYEQYF.

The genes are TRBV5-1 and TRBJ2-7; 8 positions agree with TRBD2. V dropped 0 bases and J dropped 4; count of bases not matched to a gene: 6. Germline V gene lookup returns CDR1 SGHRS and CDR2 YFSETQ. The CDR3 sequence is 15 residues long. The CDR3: CASSLGAGAGYEQYF. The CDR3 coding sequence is TGCGCCAGCAGCTTGGGAGCGGGAGCGGGGTACGAGCAGTACTTC.

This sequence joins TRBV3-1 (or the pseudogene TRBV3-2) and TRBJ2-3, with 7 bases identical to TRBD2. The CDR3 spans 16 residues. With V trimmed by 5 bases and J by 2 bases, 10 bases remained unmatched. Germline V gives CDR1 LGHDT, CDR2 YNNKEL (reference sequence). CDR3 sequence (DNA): TGTGCCAGCAGCGAAGCAGGGCGGGAGATCACAGATACGCAGTATTTT. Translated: CASSEAGREITDTQYF.

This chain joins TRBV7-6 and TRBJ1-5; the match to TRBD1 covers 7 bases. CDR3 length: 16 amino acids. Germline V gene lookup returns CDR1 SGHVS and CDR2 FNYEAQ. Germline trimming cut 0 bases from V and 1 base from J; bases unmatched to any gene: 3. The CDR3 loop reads CASSLAGTESNQPQHF. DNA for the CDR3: TGTGCCAGCAGCTTAGCCGGGACAGAAAGCAATCAGCCCCAGCATTTT.

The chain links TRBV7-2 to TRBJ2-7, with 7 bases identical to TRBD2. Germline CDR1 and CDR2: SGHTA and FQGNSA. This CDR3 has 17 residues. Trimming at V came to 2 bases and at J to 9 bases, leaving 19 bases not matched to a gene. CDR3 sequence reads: CASSLMPLGGILRGQYF. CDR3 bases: TGTGCCAGCAGCTTAATGCCTCTCGGGGGGATCCTACGAGGGCAGTACTTC.

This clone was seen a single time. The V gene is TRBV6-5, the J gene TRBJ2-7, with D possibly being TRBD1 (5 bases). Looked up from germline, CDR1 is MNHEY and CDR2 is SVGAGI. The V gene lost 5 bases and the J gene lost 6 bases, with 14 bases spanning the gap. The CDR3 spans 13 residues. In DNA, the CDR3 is TGTGCCAGCAGTACCGTGGGGCCTGGCGAGCAGTACTTC. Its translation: CASSTVGPGEQYF.

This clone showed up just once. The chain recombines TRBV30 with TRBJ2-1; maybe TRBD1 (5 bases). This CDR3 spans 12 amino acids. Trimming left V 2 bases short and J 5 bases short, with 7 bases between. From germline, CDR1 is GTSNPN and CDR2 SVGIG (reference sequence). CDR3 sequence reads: CAWSRGDNEQFF. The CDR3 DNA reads TGTGCCTGGAGTAGGGGTGACAATGAGCAGTTCTTC.

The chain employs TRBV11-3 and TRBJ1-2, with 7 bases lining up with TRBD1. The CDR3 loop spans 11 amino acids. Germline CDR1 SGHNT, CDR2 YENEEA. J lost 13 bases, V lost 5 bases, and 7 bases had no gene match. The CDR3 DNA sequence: TGTGCCAGCAGCCCCCGACAGGGAGGCACCTTC. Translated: CASSPRQGGTF. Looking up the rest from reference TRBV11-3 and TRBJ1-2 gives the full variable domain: EAGVVQSPRYKIIEKKQPVAFWCNPISGHNTLYWYLQNLGQGPELLIRYENEEAVDDSQLPKDRFSAERLKGVDSTLKIQPAELGDSAVYLCASSPRQGGTFGSGTRLTVV.

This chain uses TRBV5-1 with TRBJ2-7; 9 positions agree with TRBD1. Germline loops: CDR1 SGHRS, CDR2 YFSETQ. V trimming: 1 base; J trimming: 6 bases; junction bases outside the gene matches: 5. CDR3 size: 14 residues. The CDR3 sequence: CASSLTGGVPEQYF. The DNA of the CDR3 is TGCGCCAGCAGCTTGACAGGGGGCGTTCCCGAGCAGTACTTC.

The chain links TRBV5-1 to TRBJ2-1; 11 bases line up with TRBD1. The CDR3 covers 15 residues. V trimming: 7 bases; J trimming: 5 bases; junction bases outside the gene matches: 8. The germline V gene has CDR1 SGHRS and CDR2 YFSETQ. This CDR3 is CASSRGDRGDNEQFF. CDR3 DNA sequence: TGCGCCAGCTCTAGAGGGGACAGGGGGGACAATGAGCAGTTCTTC.

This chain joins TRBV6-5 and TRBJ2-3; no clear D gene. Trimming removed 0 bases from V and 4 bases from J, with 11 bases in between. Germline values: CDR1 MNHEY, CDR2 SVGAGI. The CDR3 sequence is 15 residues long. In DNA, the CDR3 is TGTGCCAGCAGTTACTCGACGGCGGCGCCAGATACGCAGTATTTT. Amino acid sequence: CASSYSTAAPDTQYF.

The CDR3: CASSLNSNYGYTF. CDR3 nucleotide sequence: TGTGCCAGCAGTTTGAACAGTAACTATGGCTACACCTTC. J is TRBJ1-2 and V is TRBV7-9; D gene ambiguous. Germline CDR1 SEHNR, CDR2 FQNEAQ (reference sequence). With 6 bases removed from V and 1 base from J, the gap between germline ends came to 9 bases. The CDR3 has 13 residues.

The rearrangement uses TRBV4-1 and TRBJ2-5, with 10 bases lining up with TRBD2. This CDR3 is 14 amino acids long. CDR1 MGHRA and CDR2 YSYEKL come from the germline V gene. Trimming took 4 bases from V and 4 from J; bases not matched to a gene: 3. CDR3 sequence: CASSPLAGLETQYF. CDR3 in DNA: TGCGCCAGCAGCCCACTAGCGGGACTAGAGACCCAGTACTTC.

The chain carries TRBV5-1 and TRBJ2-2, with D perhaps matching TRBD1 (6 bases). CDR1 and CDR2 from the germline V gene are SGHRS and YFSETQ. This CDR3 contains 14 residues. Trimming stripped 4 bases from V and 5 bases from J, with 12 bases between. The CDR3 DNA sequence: TGCGCCAGCAGCCCAACACAGGGAACCGGGGAGCTGTTTTTT. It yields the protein CASSPTQGTGELFF.

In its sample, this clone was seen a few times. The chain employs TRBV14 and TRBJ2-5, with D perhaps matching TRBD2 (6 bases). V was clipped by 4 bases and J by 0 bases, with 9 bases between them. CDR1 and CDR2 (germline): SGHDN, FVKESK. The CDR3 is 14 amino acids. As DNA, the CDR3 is TGTGCCAGCAGCCTCTGGGGGGACCAAGAGACCCAGTACTTC. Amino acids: CASSLWGDQETQYF.

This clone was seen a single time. Here the CDR3 DNA reads TGTGCCCCTAGGGACAGGGTCGAGCAGTACTTC. It specifies CAPRDRVEQYF. The V gene is TRBV24-1, the J gene TRBJ2-7; 9 bases match TRBD1. V was pared by 12 bases and J by 6 bases, with 5 bases of the junction left unmatched. The germline CDR1 and CDR2 sequences are KGHDR and SFDVKD. The CDR3 totals 11 residues.

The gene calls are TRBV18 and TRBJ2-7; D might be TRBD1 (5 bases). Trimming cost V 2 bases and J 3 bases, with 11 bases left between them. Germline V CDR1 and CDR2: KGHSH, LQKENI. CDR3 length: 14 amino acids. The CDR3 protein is CASSPGAGDYEQYF. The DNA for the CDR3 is TGTGCCAGCTCACCAGGGGCAGGCGACTACGAGCAGTACTTC.

The CDR3 reads CASSLVLAGSTDTQYF. Written as DNA, the CDR3 is TGTGCCAGCAGCTTAGTGCTAGCGGGAAGCACAGATACGCAGTATTTT. The chain combines TRBV11-2 with TRBJ2-3, with 9 bases aligning to TRBD2. Germline CDR1 reads SGHAT; CDR2 reads FQNNGV. The CDR3 has 16 amino acids. V trimming: 1 base; J trimming: 0 bases; junction bases outside the gene matches: 2.

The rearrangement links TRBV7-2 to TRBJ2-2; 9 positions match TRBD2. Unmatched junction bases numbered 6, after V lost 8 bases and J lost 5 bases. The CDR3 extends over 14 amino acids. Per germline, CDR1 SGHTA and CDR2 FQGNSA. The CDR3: CASGGLARTGELFF. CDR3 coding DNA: TGTGCCAGCGGGGGACTAGCTAGAACCGGGGAGCTGTTTTTT.

Written as DNA, the CDR3 is TGTGCCACCAGCAAAATACAGGGGATCGATGGCTACACCTTC. It yields the protein CATSKIQGIDGYTF. The chain has TRBV15 and TRBJ1-2; the match to TRBD1 covers 7 bases. The junction had 8 bases not matched to a gene; V was cut back by 4 bases and J by 6 bases. This CDR3 has 14 residues. Germline CDR1 LNHNV, CDR2 YYDKDF (reference sequence). Looking up the rest from reference TRBV15 and TRBJ1-2 gives the full variable domain: DAMVIQNPRYQVTQFGKPVTLSCSQTLNHNVMYWYQQKSSQAPKLLFHYYDKDFNNEADTPDNFQSRRPNTSFCFLDIRSPGLGDTAMYLCATSKIQGIDGYTFGSGTRLTVV.

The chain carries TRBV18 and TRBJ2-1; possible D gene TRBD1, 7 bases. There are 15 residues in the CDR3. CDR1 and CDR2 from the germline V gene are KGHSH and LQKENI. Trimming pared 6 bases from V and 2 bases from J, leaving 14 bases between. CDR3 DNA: TGTGCCAGCTCCCTAACAGGGGAGGCCTACAATGAGCAGTTCTTC. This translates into CASSLTGEAYNEQFF. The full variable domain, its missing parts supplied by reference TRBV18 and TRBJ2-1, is NAGVMQNPRHLVRRRGQEARLRCSPMKGHSHVYWYRQLPEEGLKFMVYLQKENIIDESGMPKERFSAEFPKEGPSILRIQQVVRGDSAAYFCASSLTGEAYNEQFFGPGTRLTVL.

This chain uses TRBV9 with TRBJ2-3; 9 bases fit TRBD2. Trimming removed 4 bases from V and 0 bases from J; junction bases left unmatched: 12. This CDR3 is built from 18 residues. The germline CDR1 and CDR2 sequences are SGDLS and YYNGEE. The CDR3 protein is CASSISGGTSGSTDTQYF. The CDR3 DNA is TGTGCCAGCAGCATATCGGGGGGTACTAGCGGGAGCACAGATACGCAGTATTTT.

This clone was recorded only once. The chain's CDR3 is CASSSGGGGQPQHF. Written as DNA, the CDR3 is TGTGCCAGCAGCTCAGGGGGCGGCGGTCAGCCCCAGCATTTT. V usage is TRBV7-2 and J usage is TRBJ1-5; 8 bases are a match to TRBD1. The V segment lost 4 bases and the J segment 6 bases; nucleotides outside the gene matches: 5. This CDR3 region has 14 residues. Germline V gene data show CDR1 as SGHTA and CDR2 as FQGNSA.

CDR3 in DNA: TGTGCCTGGGCAGGGGGCGCGAAAGATACGCAGTATTTT. Translating gives CAWAGGAKDTQYF. The chain links TRBV30 to TRBJ2-3, with TRBD1 identical over 8 bases. Germline CDR1 and CDR2: GTSNPN and SVGIG (reference sequence). Losses at the gene ends were 5 bases for V and 5 bases for J; bases not matched to a gene: 6. The CDR3 extends over 13 amino acids.

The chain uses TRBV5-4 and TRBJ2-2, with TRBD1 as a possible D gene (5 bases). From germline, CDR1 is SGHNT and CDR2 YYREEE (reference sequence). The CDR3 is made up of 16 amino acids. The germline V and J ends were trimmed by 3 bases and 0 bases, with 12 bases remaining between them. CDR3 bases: TGTGCCAGCAGCTCTGCGAGGACAACGAACACCGGGGAGCTGTTTTTT. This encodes CASSSARTTNTGELFF.

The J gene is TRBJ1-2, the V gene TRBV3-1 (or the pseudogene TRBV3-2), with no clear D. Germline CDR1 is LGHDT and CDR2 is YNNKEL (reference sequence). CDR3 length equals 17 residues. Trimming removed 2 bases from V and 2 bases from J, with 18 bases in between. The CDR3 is CASSQLVREGRNYGYTF. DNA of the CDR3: TGTGCCAGCAGCCAACTTGTACGGGAGGGTAGGAACTATGGCTACACCTTC.

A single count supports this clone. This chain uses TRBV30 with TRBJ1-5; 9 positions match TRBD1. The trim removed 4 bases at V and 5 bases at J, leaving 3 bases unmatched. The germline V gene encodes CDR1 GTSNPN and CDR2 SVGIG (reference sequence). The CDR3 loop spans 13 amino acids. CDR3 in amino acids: CAWTDRGHQPQHF. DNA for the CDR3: TGTGCCTGGACGGACAGGGGTCATCAGCCCCAGCATTTT. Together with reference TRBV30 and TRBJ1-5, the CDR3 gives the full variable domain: SQTIHQWPATLVQPVGSPLSLECTVEGTSNPNLYWYRQAAGRGLQLLFYSVGIGQISSEVPQNLSASRPQDRQFILSSKKLLLSDSGFYLCAWTDRGHQPQHFGDGTRLSIL.